Presented here are 30 T cell receptor beta chains from one specimen sequenced in a study of blood T cells in healthy people across ages. A sample-barcoded 5' primer and a J-beta primer mix were used in a second PCR of about 7 to 11 cycles. TCRdb re-called the 5' RACE reads with MiXCR, one entry per CDR3 protein. The sample gives 950,000 to 1,200,000 distinct CDR3 sequences, more than 30% of which show up once; about an eighth is in the top ten. The sequencing input was blood. The receptors come from a man younger than 30 in good health.

This chain connects TRBV18 to TRBJ2-4; 10 bases line up with TRBD1. This CDR3 region has 17 residues. Looked up from germline, CDR1 is KGHSH and CDR2 is LQKENI. Trimming removed 3 bases from V and 0 bases from J; junction bases left unmatched: 5. The CDR3 DNA is TGTGCCAGCTCACCTTCGGGACAGGGGCTAGCCAAAAACATTCAGTACTTC. Its translation is CASSPSGQGLAKNIQYF.

This clonotype was counted many times. The rearrangement links TRBV20-1 to TRBJ2-1; TRBD1 agrees at 10 bases. The CDR3 runs to 12 residues. Germline V gene sequence: CDR1 DFQATT, CDR2 SNEGSKA (reference sequence). V shed 7 bases, J shed 7 bases, and the junction held 4 bases outside the gene matches. Here the CDR3 reads CSVGQGRNEQFF. As DNA, the CDR3 is TGCAGTGTGGGACAGGGGCGGAATGAGCAGTTCTTC.

The sample holds a few counts of this clonotype. This rearrangement joins TRBV27 to TRBJ2-1; 12 bases are shared with TRBD2. V was pared by 0 bases and J by 8 bases, with 17 bases of the junction left unmatched. The CDR3 contains 20 residues. CDR1 is MNHEY and CDR2 is SMNVEV in the germline V gene (reference sequence). As DNA, the CDR3 is TGTGCCAGCAGTTTATCCTCAATGTTGCTAGCGGGGGGGCCTAGGGATGAGCAGTTCTTC. Encoded protein: CASSLSSMLLAGGPRDEQFF.

This clonotype was counted a few times. The genes are TRBV2 and TRBJ2-2, with 8 bases identical to TRBD1. CDR3 length: 15 amino acids. Germline V gene sequence: CDR1 SNHLY, CDR2 FYNNEI. The V gene end was trimmed by 8 bases and the J gene end by 6 bases; junction bases not matched to a gene: 11. The CDR3 loop reads CASALRQGFSGELFF. CDR3 nucleotide sequence: TGTGCCAGCGCCCTGAGACAGGGGTTTTCCGGGGAGCTGTTTTTT.

This chain connects TRBV6-5 to TRBJ2-1, with D uncertain. The CDR3 is 13 amino acids. Deletions cut 5 bases from V and 7 bases from J, with 12 bases between. The germline gives CDR1 MNHEY, CDR2 SVGAGI. CDR3 sequence (DNA): TGTGCCAGCAGTCGAGCCGCAGCGAATGAGCAGTTCTTC. Translation: CASSRAAANEQFF.

The table lists this clonotype with a few counts. The chain employs TRBV2 and TRBJ2-1; 8 bases are shared with TRBD2. This CDR3 has 16 residues. Germline V gene data show CDR1 as SNHLY and CDR2 as FYNNEI. The ends lost 4 bases at V and 8 bases at J; junction bases unmatched: 13. CDR3 region: CASSAMHGLAIYEQFF. The CDR3 bases are TGTGCCAGCAGTGCAATGCACGGACTAGCAATCTATGAGCAGTTCTTC.

The chain joins TRBV7-9 to TRBJ1-4, with D unclear. Germline assignment: CDR1 SEHNR and CDR2 FQNEAQ (reference sequence). Deletions cut 7 bases from V and 4 bases from J, with 19 bases between. CDR3 size: 16 residues. CDR3 coding DNA: TGTGCCAGCAACACCCCGCGGTCAGGTGGTAATGAAAAACTGTTTTTT. This codes for CASNTPRSGGNEKLFF.

This clonotype was recorded many times. The chain links TRBV7-2 to TRBJ1-1; D is undetermined. V lost 6 bases, J lost 0 bases, and 8 bases lay in between. The germline V gene encodes CDR1 SGHTA and CDR2 FQGNSA. The CDR3 has 13 amino acids. CDR3 sequence: CASSRDLNTEAFF. In DNA form, the CDR3 reads TGTGCCAGCAGTCGCGATTTGAACACTGAAGCTTTCTTT.

The V gene is TRBV6-6, the J gene TRBJ1-5, with a possible D match to TRBD1 (6 bases). Trimming took 0 bases from V and 8 from J, leaving 14 bases between them. This CDR3 has 15 residues. CDR1 is MNHNY and CDR2 is SVGAGI in the germline V gene (reference sequence). CDR3 region: CASSYSHQQGEPQHF. The CDR3 nucleotides read TGTGCCAGCAGTTACTCACACCAACAGGGCGAGCCCCAGCATTTT.

The chain employs TRBV20-1 and TRBJ2-3; D not certain. Germline V gives CDR1 DFQATT, CDR2 SNEGSKA (reference sequence). Trimming took 0 bases from V and 9 from J, leaving 13 bases between them. The CDR3 is 13 amino acids. CDR3 sequence reads: CSARDVSRNTQYF. The DNA of the CDR3 is TGCAGTGCTAGAGATGTGTCCCGTAACACGCAGTATTTT.

This clonotype was seen only a few times. The rearrangement joins TRBV12-3 or TRBV12-4 to TRBJ1-1; possible D gene TRBD1, 5 bases. The CDR3 sequence is 14 residues long. V was shortened by 7 bases and J by 8 bases, with 20 bases between the two germline ends. DNA of the CDR3: TGTGCCAGCAAGACTCGGGACCCCTCCCGCGAAGCTTTCTTT. This codes for CASKTRDPSREAFF.

This clonotype was observed many times. A read error is possible here, since a much larger clone lies one base away. This rearrangement joins TRBV4-3 to TRBJ1-5, with D perhaps matching TRBD1 (5 bases). Trimming left V 0 bases short and J 2 bases short, with 11 bases between. Germline assignment: CDR1 LGHNA and CDR2 YSLEER. The CDR3 is 16 amino acids. CDR3 in DNA: TGCGCCAGCAGCCAAGATGTAAGAGGGGGCAATCAGCCCCAGCATTTT. Residues: CASSQDVRGGNQPQHF.

Only a few counts were recorded for this clonotype. This sequence joins TRBV7-3 and TRBJ2-3, with unresolved D. There are 15 residues in the CDR3. CDR1 and CDR2 from the germline V gene are SGHTA and FQGTGA. Deletions cut 0 bases from V and 1 base from J, with 8 bases between. The CDR3 sequence: CASSLTSQGTDTQYF. CDR3 sequence (DNA): TGTGCCAGCAGCTTAACCTCTCAGGGCACAGATACGCAGTATTTT.

V usage is TRBV28 and J usage is TRBJ2-7; the D gene is possibly TRBD2 (7 bases). The V end lost 8 bases, the J end lost 0 bases, and 20 bases lay between the germline ends. The CDR3 spans 16 residues. The V gene's germline CDR1 is MDHEN and CDR2 SYDVKM. CDR3 in amino acids: CASGLYREGNSYEQYF. CDR3 DNA: TGTGCCAGCGGCCTTTACAGGGAGGGGAACTCCTACGAGCAGTACTTC.

The sample holds one count of this clonotype. The chain joins TRBV28 to TRBJ2-3; the match to TRBD2 covers 11 bases. V shed 2 bases and J 4 bases; nucleotides not matched to a gene: 5. Germline-derived CDR1 and CDR2 are MDHEN and SYDVKM. This CDR3 spans 16 amino acids. CDR3 in amino acids: CASSLLSGGAADTQYF. DNA of the CDR3: TGTGCCAGCAGTTTACTTAGCGGGGGGGCCGCAGATACGCAGTATTTT.

The rearrangement joins TRBV6-5 to TRBJ1-6; D ambiguous. V lost 7 bases and J lost 0, with 7 bases in between. The CDR3 spans 14 residues. Per germline, CDR1 MNHEY and CDR2 SVGAGI. CDR3 amino acids: CASKGGSYNSPLHF. CDR3 nucleotides: TGTGCCAGCAAGGGCGGCTCCTATAATTCACCCCTCCACTTT.

This clonotype was counted between two and nine times. The chain links TRBV25-1 to TRBJ2-3, with 8 bases fitting TRBD1. Germline-derived CDR1 and CDR2 are MGHDK and SYGVNS. This CDR3 region has 15 residues. The trim removed 2 bases at V and 0 bases at J, leaving 1 base unmatched. CDR3: CASSETGGSTDTQYF. DNA for the CDR3: TGTGCCAGCAGTGAAACAGGGGGGAGCACAGATACGCAGTATTTT.

This clonotype was observed at least ten times. The chain joins TRBV28 to TRBJ2-3; unclear D gene. Germline CDR1 MDHEN, CDR2 SYDVKM. V dropped 8 bases and J dropped 4 bases, with 10 bases sitting between them. This CDR3 has 12 residues. CDR3 sequence reads: CASYRFPDTQYF. The CDR3 region has the DNA TGTGCCAGCTACAGATTCCCAGATACGCAGTATTTT. The full variable domain, with the rest looked up from reference TRBV28 and TRBJ2-3, is DVKVTQSSRYLVKRTGEKVFLECVQDMDHENMFWYRQDPGLGLRLIYFSYDVKMKEKGDIPEGYSVSREKKERFSLILESASTNQTSMYLCASYRFPDTQYFGPGTRLTVL.

This clonotype has at least ten counts. The CDR3 spells CASSQMAGGGDEAFF. CDR3 sequence (DNA): TGTGCCAGCAGCCAGATGGCGGGGGGAGGTGATGAAGCTTTCTTT. The chain couples TRBV3-1 to TRBJ1-1, with D tentatively TRBD1 (5 bases). Per the germline V gene, CDR1 is LGHDT and CDR2 is YNNKEL (reference sequence). The CDR3 sequence is 15 residues long. Deletions cut 3 bases from V and 7 bases from J, with 18 bases between.

V and J are TRBV9 and TRBJ2-2, with TRBD1 matching over 7 bases. The CDR3 loop spans 13 amino acids. CDR1 is SGDLS and CDR2 is YYNGEE in the germline V gene. The V and J ends lost 5 bases and 4 bases, in that order; junction bases with no gene match: 2. Here the CDR3 DNA reads TGTGCCAGCAGGACAGGGTCCACCGGGGAGCTGTTTTTT. Its protein product is CASRTGSTGELFF.

About this clonotype itself: Since no conserved phenylalanine or tryptophan closes the CDR3, a read error is the likely cause. J is TRBJ2-5 and V is TRBV15; D is unclear. Trimming stripped 2 bases from V and 0 bases from J, with 10 bases between. The CDR3 has 15 residues. Germline lookup yields CDR1 LNHNV and CDR2 YYDKDF (reference sequence). The CDR3 DNA is TGTGCCACCAGCAGACCCCATTGGGACCAAGAGACCCAGTACTGC. Translation: CATSRPHWDQETQYC.

This clonotype appeared a few times. This sequence joins TRBV4-3 and TRBJ2-1; 10 bases match TRBD2. Germline V gene data show CDR1 as LGHNA and CDR2 as YSLEER. The CDR3 totals 18 residues. Losses at the gene ends were 0 bases for V and 5 bases for J; bases not matched to a gene: 10. In DNA, the CDR3 is TGCGCCAGCAGCCAAGATAGCAGCGGGGGGGCTGACGACAATGAGCAGTTCTTC. As protein: CASSQDSSGGADDNEQFF.

V usage is TRBV6-2 or TRBV6-3 and J usage is TRBJ1-5; D possibly corresponds to TRBD1 (5 bases). Trimming took 0 bases from V and 2 from J, leaving 20 bases between them. The CDR3 sequence is 19 residues long. The germline gives CDR1 MNHEY, CDR2 SVGEGT. CDR3 DNA sequence: TGTGCCAGCAGTTACTCGATTCGGGACTTTATCGATCGCAATCAGCCCCAGCATTTT. This gives the protein CASSYSIRDFIDRNQPQHF.

The chain couples TRBV28 to TRBJ1-1; 9 nucleotides align to TRBD1. Germline V gene data show CDR1 as MDHEN and CDR2 as SYDVKM. The V segment lost 5 bases and the J segment 0 bases; nucleotides outside the gene matches: 4. This CDR3 spans 15 amino acids. For the CDR3, the DNA is TGTGCCAGCAGTACAGGGGGCCTTATGAACACTGAAGCTTTCTTT. Amino acid sequence: CASSTGGLMNTEAFF.

The sample holds a few counts of this clonotype. This chain joins TRBV20-1 and TRBJ2-1; D gene unclear. V shed 4 bases and J shed 9 bases, with 13 bases lying between them. The length of the CDR3 is 12 residues. In germline, CDR1 is DFQATT, CDR2 SNEGSKA (reference sequence). The CDR3 is CSAIPSHLEQFF. The CDR3 DNA follows: TGCAGTGCTATCCCCTCCCACCTTGAGCAGTTCTTC.

This clonotype was counted between two and nine times. The chain recombines TRBV12-3 or TRBV12-4 with TRBJ1-2; tentative D call: TRBD1 (5 bases). The CDR3 loop spans 12 amino acids. Between the trimmed V and J ends, which lost 5 bases and 7 bases, there was a span of 11 bases. CDR3 region: CASSRRGTGYTF. CDR3 nucleotide sequence: TGTGCCAGCAGTAGAAGGGGTACTGGCTACACCTTC.

The chain is built from TRBV12-3 or TRBV12-4 and TRBJ1-5; 9 nucleotides agree with TRBD1. The CDR3 runs to 14 residues. Trimming removed 5 bases from V and 6 bases from J; junction bases left unmatched: 5. The CDR3 bases are TGTGCCAGCAGTCCGACAGGGGGGGCTCAGCCCCAGCATTTT. Amino acid sequence: CASSPTGGAQPQHF.

This clonotype was observed a few times. The chain is built from TRBV27 and TRBJ2-3, with D uncertain. This CDR3 is 12 amino acids long. From germline, CDR1 is MNHEY and CDR2 SMNVEV (reference sequence). Trimming stripped 6 bases from V and 4 bases from J, with 8 bases between. For the CDR3, the DNA is TGTGCCAGCAGGTTCGGCCCAGATACGCAGTATTTT. Its translation is CASRFGPDTQYF.

The J gene is TRBJ1-5, the V gene TRBV15; 8 bases map to TRBD1. Germline V gives CDR1 LNHNV, CDR2 YYDKDF (reference sequence). There are 15 residues in the CDR3. J lost 4 bases, V lost 3 bases, and 5 bases had no gene match. CDR3 bases: TGTGCCACCAGCAGTCAGACAGGGGCGAATCAGCCCCAGCATTTT. Protein product: CATSSQTGANQPQHF.

This clonotype has a handful of counts. V and J are TRBV20-1 and TRBJ2-4; D possibly corresponds to TRBD1 (5 bases). V lost 3 bases and J lost 6, with 12 bases in between. This CDR3 region has 13 residues. The V gene's germline CDR1 is DFQATT and CDR2 SNEGSKA (reference sequence). In DNA form, the CDR3 reads TGCAGTGCTAGTAGGCAGGGTTTAAACATTCAGTACTTC. The encoded protein is CSASRQGLNIQYF.